Here is one T cell receptor beta chain with its context. Its antigen is as yet unknown. Through a sample-barcoded 5' primer and a J-beta primer mix, a second PCR was run for about 6 to 11 cycles. All samples gave at least 2.5 million CDR3-containing paired-end reads. Each CDR3 protein is one row after TCRdb ran MiXCR on the 5' RACE reads. The sample has some 710,000 distinct CDR3 sequences, roughly 46% seen once. The length of the CDR3 is 13 residues. CDR1 is SGHVS, CDR2 FNYEAQ, per germline. V gave up 4 bases and J gave up 2 bases, with 9 bases separating them. These data are taken from a study of blood T cells in healthy people across ages. Study in general: Template switching caught about one barcoded beta molecule for each two T cells. Study-wide results and limits: Long-lived donors carried more naive CD4+ cells and greater diversity than aged donors.

Isolation recovered at least 6.5 million PBMCs from every sample. The V gene is TRBV7-6, the J gene TRBJ2-7; D gene ambiguous. The sequence was collected from a man aged 80 or over in good health. Sequencing was done on a sample of blood. The CDR3 DNA reads as TGTGCCAGCAGCTCGAGGACGCCCTACGAGCAGTACTTC. It is translated as CASSSRTPYEQYF. The variable domain in full, with the rest retrieved from reference TRBV7-6 and TRBJ2-7, is GAGVSQSPRYKVTKRGQDVALRCDPISGHVSLYWYRQALGQGPEFLTYFNYEAQQDKSGLPNDRFSAERPEGSISTLTIQRTEQRDSAMYRCASSSRTPYEQYFGPGTRLTVT.